A selection of T cell receptor beta chains follows, all from one sample in a study of radiation and T cells in renal cell carcinoma. TCRdb's copy holds only in-frame clones and misses some; the assay was immunoSEQ multiplex PCR. The sample gives 130,000 or so clones, over 80% of which show up once; under 30% is in the top ten. The specimen comprised blood, sampled from a patient whose treatment included radiotherapy and nephrectomy. The receptor source for this set is a woman in her fifties or sixties with renal cell carcinoma. CDR3s include the opening cysteine and the closing phenylalanine or tryptophan. The order of the fields is J gene, D gene, clone size, V gene, CDR3 DNA, CDR3 protein. D genes are given only for firm matches. Part of the rows lack a size; the others show once, few, many or a class for expanded clones.

j_gene: TRBJ2-1; d_gene: TRBD2; abundance: NA; v_gene: TRBV19; CDR3nt: TGTGCCAGTAGTTTATCGACTAGCGGCCTGGGTGAGTTCTTC; CDR3aa: CASSLSTSGLGEFF
j_gene: TRBJ2-7; d_gene: TRBD2; abundance: NA; v_gene: TRBV10-3; CDR3nt: TGTGCCATCAACGAGCCTAGCGGGAATCACGAGCAGTACTTC; CDR3aa: CAINEPSGNHEQYF
j_gene: TRBJ1-4; d_gene: NA; abundance: few; v_gene: TRBV6-1; CDR3nt: TGTGCCAGCAGTGATACATGGGGAATGGGGGAAAAACTGTTTTTT; CDR3aa: CASSDTWGMGEKLFF
j_gene: TRBJ2-3; d_gene: NA; abundance: NA; v_gene: TRBV29-1; CDR3nt: TGCAGCGTTGTGCCAGGGGATACGCAGTATTTT; CDR3aa: CSVVPGDTQYF
j_gene: TRBJ2-3; d_gene: TRBD1; abundance: NA; v_gene: TRBV7-2; CDR3nt: TGTGCCAGCAGCGCGGACAGGGGGCTAAATACGCAGTATTTT; CDR3aa: CASSADRGLNTQYF
j_gene: TRBJ2-1; d_gene: TRBD2; abundance: NA; v_gene: TRBV7-2; CDR3nt: TGTGCCAGCAGCTTAGTAGGGGGGACTAGCGGGTCACACAATGAGCAGTTCTTC; CDR3aa: CASSLVGGTSGSHNEQFF
j_gene: TRBJ2-7; d_gene: NA; abundance: NA; v_gene: TRBV5-4; CDR3nt: TGTGCCAGCAGCTCCAGGGAAGGCGAGCAGTACTTC; CDR3aa: CASSSREGEQYF
j_gene: TRBJ2-5; d_gene: NA; abundance: NA; v_gene: TRBV5-4; CDR3nt: TGTGCCAGCAGCTTGGATACAGAAGAGACCCAGTACTTC; CDR3aa: CASSLDTEETQYF
j_gene: TRBJ1-1; d_gene: NA; abundance: NA; v_gene: TRBV28; CDR3nt: TGTGCCAGCAGGATAGACGCTGAAGCTTTCTTT; CDR3aa: CASRIDAEAFF
j_gene: TRBJ2-3; d_gene: NA; abundance: NA; v_gene: TRBV4-3; CDR3nt: TGCGCCAGCAGCCAAGCGTACAGGGGGGGGACAGATACGCAGTATTTT; CDR3aa: CASSQAYRGGTDTQYF
j_gene: TRBJ1-1; d_gene: NA; abundance: NA; v_gene: TRBV7-2; CDR3nt: TGTGCCAGCAGCTTAGTCATTCATTTGGACACTGAAGCTTTCTTT; CDR3aa: CASSLVIHLDTEAFF
j_gene: TRBJ1-2; d_gene: NA; abundance: NA; v_gene: TRBV30; CDR3nt: TGTGCCTGGAGTGTACCGGCAGGAACGGTCTATGGCTACACCTTC; CDR3aa: CAWSVPAGTVYGYTF
j_gene: TRBJ1-1; d_gene: NA; abundance: NA; v_gene: TRBV5-1; CDR3nt: TGCGCCAGCAGCTTGGCCCGACAGAACACTGAAGCTTTCTTT; CDR3aa: CASSLARQNTEAFF
j_gene: TRBJ1-5; d_gene: NA; abundance: NA; v_gene: TRBV11-2; CDR3nt: TGTGCCAGCAGCCAAGAGCGGGGTCAGCCCCAGCATTTT; CDR3aa: CASSQERGQPQHF
j_gene: TRBJ2-7; d_gene: NA; abundance: NA; v_gene: TRBV4-3; CDR3nt: TGCGCCAGCAGCCAAGATCCCGGGGGGGACAGCTACGAGCAGTACTTC; CDR3aa: CASSQDPGGDSYEQYF
j_gene: TRBJ1-6; d_gene: NA; abundance: NA; v_gene: TRBV9; CDR3nt: TGTGCCAGCAGCGCCTGGGGCAGGGAAAATTCACCCCTCCACTTT; CDR3aa: CASSAWGRENSPLHF
j_gene: TRBJ1-1; d_gene: NA; abundance: NA; v_gene: TRBV7-2; CDR3nt: TGTGCCAGCAGCTTACGAACTGTGAACACTGAAGCTTTCTTT; CDR3aa: CASSLRTVNTEAFF
j_gene: TRBJ2-3; d_gene: NA; abundance: NA; v_gene: TRBV30; CDR3nt: TGTGCCTGGAGTGGACTATCGCGCACAGATACGCAGTATTTT; CDR3aa: CAWSGLSRTDTQYF
j_gene: TRBJ1-6; d_gene: TRBD1; abundance: few; v_gene: TRBV6-1; CDR3nt: TGTGCCAGCAGTGCGAACTCTGGACAGGGTGATTCACCCCTCCACTTT; CDR3aa: CASSANSGQGDSPLHF
j_gene: TRBJ1-1; d_gene: TRBD1; abundance: once; v_gene: TRBV7-2; CDR3nt: TGTGCCAGCATCCCATCCACAGGGGGGAACACTGAAGCTTTCTTT; CDR3aa: CASIPSTGGNTEAFF
j_gene: TRBJ2-7; d_gene: TRBD2; abundance: NA; v_gene: TRBV14; CDR3nt: TGTGCCAGCAGCCATGGACTAGCGGGTCGCTCCTACGAGCAGTACTTC; CDR3aa: CASSHGLAGRSYEQYF
j_gene: TRBJ1-2; d_gene: NA; abundance: NA; v_gene: TRBV4-3; CDR3nt: TGCGCCAGCAGCCAAGACGGGCAGACCTATGGCTACACCTTC; CDR3aa: CASSQDGQTYGYTF
j_gene: TRBJ2-2; d_gene: TRBD2; abundance: NA; v_gene: TRBV19; CDR3nt: TGTGCCAGTAGTTTTGGCGGGAGGATCACCGGGGAGCTGTTTTTT; CDR3aa: CASSFGGRITGELFF
j_gene: TRBJ1-1; d_gene: TRBD1; abundance: NA; v_gene: TRBV19; CDR3nt: TGTGCCAGTAGACACCGGGGGGACAGGGGGAACACTGAAGCTTTCTTT; CDR3aa: CASRHRGDRGNTEAFF
j_gene: TRBJ1-5; d_gene: NA; abundance: few; v_gene: TRBV7-9; CDR3nt: TGTGCCAGCAGCTCCAGGCCCGGCCAGCCCCAGCATTTT; CDR3aa: CASSSRPGQPQHF
j_gene: TRBJ2-5; d_gene: NA; abundance: NA; v_gene: TRBV7-8; CDR3nt: TGTGCCAGCAGCTTGGCCGGGCACCGGGAGACCCAGTACTTC; CDR3aa: CASSLAGHRETQYF
j_gene: TRBJ2-5; d_gene: TRBD2; abundance: NA; v_gene: TRBV10-3; CDR3nt: TGTGCCATCAGTCCCGCTACGGGAGGGCCTAGAGAGACCCAGTACTTC; CDR3aa: CAISPATGGPRETQYF
j_gene: TRBJ1-1; d_gene: TRBD1; abundance: NA; v_gene: TRBV30; CDR3nt: TGTGCCTGGACCCTACAGGGGGGGACTGAAGCTTTCTTT; CDR3aa: CAWTLQGGTEAFF
j_gene: TRBJ1-2; d_gene: NA; abundance: NA; v_gene: TRBV7-2; CDR3nt: TGTGCCAGCAGCTTAGAAGGGGGTGGCTACACCTTC; CDR3aa: CASSLEGGGYTF
j_gene: TRBJ1-4; d_gene: NA; abundance: NA; v_gene: TRBV5-1; CDR3nt: TGCGCCAGCAGGAAGGAACAGTCAGGAAAACTGTTTTTT; CDR3aa: CASRKEQSGKLFF
j_gene: TRBJ2-6; d_gene: NA; abundance: NA; v_gene: TRBV27; CDR3nt: TGTGCCAGCAGTCCCGTCTACTCTGGGGCCAACGTCCTGACTTTC; CDR3aa: CASSPVYSGANVLTF
j_gene: TRBJ2-1; d_gene: TRBD2; abundance: NA; v_gene: TRBV4-1; CDR3nt: TGCGCCAGCAGCTCACGGCTGGCGGGGGACTCCTACAATGAGCAGTTCTTC; CDR3aa: CASSSRLAGDSYNEQFF
j_gene: TRBJ1-6; d_gene: TRBD1; abundance: NA; v_gene: TRBV18; CDR3nt: TGTGCCAGCTCACCAGGGACAGTCTATAATTCACCCCTCCACTTT; CDR3aa: CASSPGTVYNSPLHF
j_gene: TRBJ1-5; d_gene: TRBD1; abundance: NA; v_gene: TRBV28; CDR3nt: TGTGCCAGCAGCCCCCACCGGGACAGGGGATATATTCAGCCTTTT; CDR3aa: CASSPHRDRGYIQPF
j_gene: TRBJ2-5; d_gene: NA; abundance: NA; v_gene: TRBV7-7; CDR3nt: TGTGCCAGCAGTCGCCAGGGAGAAGAGACCCAGTACTTC; CDR3aa: CASSRQGEETQYF
j_gene: TRBJ2-1; d_gene: TRBD2; abundance: NA; v_gene: TRBV10-1; CDR3nt: TGCGCCAGCAGCGCGGGAGGGCCTGATGCATGGGATGAGCAGTTCTTC; CDR3aa: CASSAGGPDAWDEQFF
j_gene: TRBJ1-4; d_gene: TRBD1; abundance: NA; v_gene: TRBV6-1; CDR3nt: TGTGCCAGCAGTGGCCGGGACAGCCCCGGAGGTAATGAAAAACTGTTTTTT; CDR3aa: CASSGRDSPGGNEKLFF
j_gene: TRBJ1-1; d_gene: NA; abundance: NA; v_gene: TRBV5-1; CDR3nt: TGCGCCAGCAGCTTGGGGTCCCCCCTGGGTGGAGCTTTCTTT; CDR3aa: CASSLGSPLGGAFF
j_gene: TRBJ1-2; d_gene: NA; abundance: few; v_gene: TRBV29-1; CDR3nt: TGCAGCGTCGGTTCTGGGGAGCGGGATGGCTACACCTTC; CDR3aa: CSVGSGERDGYTF
j_gene: TRBJ2-7; d_gene: NA; abundance: NA; v_gene: TRBV6-5; CDR3nt: TGTGCCAGCAGTTTCCGGGGTCCCTACGAGCAGTACTTC; CDR3aa: CASSFRGPYEQYF
j_gene: TRBJ2-1; d_gene: NA; abundance: NA; v_gene: TRBV10-3; CDR3nt: TGTGCCATCAGACCGGATGCTTCGGGTGAGCAGTTCTTC; CDR3aa: CAIRPDASGEQFF
j_gene: TRBJ1-1; d_gene: NA; abundance: NA; v_gene: TRBV29-1; CDR3nt: TGCAGCGTTACTTATCTAGGGGACGTGGACACTGAAGCTTTCTTT; CDR3aa: CSVTYLGDVDTEAFF
j_gene: TRBJ2-7; d_gene: TRBD2; abundance: NA; v_gene: TRBV6-5; CDR3nt: TGTGCCAGCAGGCCACCCTTAGCGGGGGCCTACGAGCAGTACTTC; CDR3aa: CASRPPLAGAYEQYF
j_gene: TRBJ1-2; d_gene: NA; abundance: once; v_gene: TRBV5-1; CDR3nt: TGCGCCAGCAGCTCCGACCGGGTTGGCTACACCTTC; CDR3aa: CASSSDRVGYTF
j_gene: TRBJ1-1; d_gene: NA; abundance: NA; v_gene: TRBV30; CDR3nt: TGTGCCTGGAGCAGGGGAAGGAACACTGAAGCTTTCTTT; CDR3aa: CAWSRGRNTEAFF
j_gene: TRBJ2-7; d_gene: TRBD2; abundance: few; v_gene: TRBV11-3; CDR3nt: TGTGCCAGCAGCCTGACTAGCGACTCCTACGAGCAGTACTTC; CDR3aa: CASSLTSDSYEQYF